The 10 T cell receptor beta chains listed next were all sequenced from one sample in a study of OX40 agonist ivuxolimab in advanced cancers. Sequencing was performed with immunoSEQ multiplex PCR; in TCRdb, only in-frame clones are kept and a portion is missing. There are 69,000 or so clones in the sample; roughly 88% occur only once, and 0.45% to 0.65% lies in the top ten. This material consisted of CD4+ or CD8+ T cells sorted from blood, taken in a trial of the OX40 agonist ivuxolimab. Receptor source: an adult with an advanced solid tumor such as melanoma, head and neck, liver or kidney cancer.

The chain has TRBV5-6 and TRBJ2-1, with 12 bases matching TRBD2. J was trimmed by 7 bases and V by 1 base; bases with no gene match: 6. The CDR3 consists of 16 residues. CDR1 and CDR2 (germline): SGHDT, YYEEEE. CDR3 coding DNA: TGTGCCAGCAGCTTGCTCCTAGCGGGGGGGCTAAATGAGCAGTTCTTC. The encoded protein is CASSLLLAGGLNEQFF.

V is TRBV5-6 and J is TRBJ1-4, with a tentative D call TRBD1 (5 bases). Germline values: CDR1 SGHDT, CDR2 YYEEEE. The CDR3 has 13 residues. The V gene lost 0 bases and the J gene lost 8 bases, with 8 bases spanning the gap. CDR3 sequence (DNA): TGTGCCAGCAGCTTGGCTTGGGGGGAAAAACTGTTTTTT. Amino acid sequence: CASSLAWGEKLFF.

The rearrangement links TRBV5-1 to TRBJ1-2; TRBD1 matches 12 bases. Germline V CDR1 and CDR2: SGHRS, YFSETQ. Trimming cost V 4 bases and J 8 bases; bases outside gene matches: 12. The CDR3 contains 16 residues. The CDR3 region is CASSLSTTGTGGGYTF. In DNA, the CDR3 is TGCGCCAGCAGCCTCTCAACTACCGGGACAGGGGGCGGCTACACCTTC.

V is TRBV5-1 and J is TRBJ2-2; unclear D gene. Per the germline V gene, CDR1 is SGHRS and CDR2 is YFSETQ. The CDR3 loop spans 16 amino acids. Trimming pared 0 bases from V and 0 bases from J, leaving 9 bases between. In nucleotides, the CDR3 is TGCGCCAGCAGCTTGGCGGCCACAACGAACACCGGGGAGCTGTTTTTT. This codes for CASSLAATTNTGELFF.

This chain connects TRBV5-1 to TRBJ2-5; D gene uncertain. The CDR3 contains 12 residues. V lost 4 bases and J lost 5, with 9 bases in between. Germline V CDR1 and CDR2: SGHRS, YFSETQ. CDR3 region: CASSEVFETQYF. For the CDR3, the DNA is TGCGCCAGCAGCGAGGTGTTTGAGACCCAGTACTTC. Combining the CDR3 with reference TRBV5-1 and TRBJ2-5 gives the whole variable domain KAGVTQTPRYLIKTRGQQVTLSCSPISGHRSVSWYQQTPGQGLQFLFEYFSETQRNKGNFPGRFSGRQFSNSRSEMNVSTLELGDSALYLCASSEVFETQYFGPGTRLLVL.

In the case of this clone: In this CDR3 the conserved last residue, phenylalanine or tryptophan, is missing, so a read error is likely. Because the CDR3's place on the DNA is in doubt, the DNA is left out and the CDR3 is given as listed by TCRdb. This chain connects TRBV10-2 to TRBJ2-7; the table's D gene call, TRBD1, was not cross checked with the DNA. The CDR3 is 11 amino acids long, termini counted. CDR1 and CDR2 from the germline V gene are WSHSY and SAAADI. CDR3 amino acids: CASSDRDRGIL.

V usage is TRBV25-1 and J usage is TRBJ1-4; D not certain. The CDR3 has 15 amino acids. Germline assignment: CDR1 MGHDK and CDR2 SYGVNS. With 3 bases removed from V and 3 bases from J, the gap between germline ends came to 11 bases. The CDR3 region has the DNA TGTGCCAGCAGTGACCCCACGGGAGCTAATGAAAAACTGTTTTTT. Translation: CASSDPTGANEKLFF.

The rearrangement joins TRBV2 to TRBJ2-7; weak D call: TRBD2 (5 bases). CDR1 is SNHLY, CDR2 FYNNEI, per germline. V gave up 6 bases and J gave up 9 bases, with 24 bases separating them. This CDR3 region has 15 residues. The CDR3 here is CASSEIPSFGLGQYF. In DNA form, the CDR3 reads TGTGCCAGCAGCGAGATCCCTAGTTTCGGACTTGGGCAGTACTTC.

J is TRBJ1-1 and V is TRBV13; D not resolved. The length of the CDR3 is 12 residues. V was shortened by 2 bases and J by 9 bases, with 10 bases between the two germline ends. Germline CDR1 and CDR2: PRHDT and FYEKMQ (reference sequence). The DNA for the CDR3 is TGTGCCAGCAGCTTACCCGGTCCCCAAGCTTTCTTT. Translating gives CASSLPGPQAFF.

The chain combines TRBV6-5 with TRBJ2-7; no clear D gene. V dropped 6 bases and J dropped 2 bases, with 14 bases sitting between them. CDR1 is MNHEY, CDR2 SVGAGI, per germline. This CDR3 has 14 amino acids. The CDR3: CASSSLYQTYEQYF. Written as DNA, the CDR3 is TGTGCCAGCAGCTCCCTCTACCAGACCTACGAGCAGTACTTC.